The clone carrying this T cell receptor beta chain was observed a few times. Antigen specificity is unknown. The Oncomine TCR Beta short-read assay sequenced DNA from cultured CD4+ T cells. TCRdb re-derived calls from the PCR reads in MiXCR, one entry per CDR3 protein. The sample consists of around 21,000 distinct CDR3 sequences, around 50% of them appearing once. Treatment meaning: approximately 11-day PBMC culture with coronavirus spike peptide pools or control peptides (ViraFEST assay). This sample was taken from a study of vaccination and CD4 T cells after COVID-19. Germline CDR1 MNHNS, CDR2 SASEGT. The ends were cut back, 6 bases at V and 0 bases at J, with 11 bases in the middle. CDR3 length: 14 residues.

This TCR derives from a human donor who had recovered from COVID-19. The sequenced sample was CD4+ T cells from blood, cultured in vitro. This chain joins TRBV6-1 and TRBJ1-2; the D gene is possibly TRBD1 (5 bases). Written as DNA, the CDR3 is TGTGCCAGCAGGGACACTGGCGCTAACTATGGCTACACCTTC. It is translated as CASRDTGANYGYTF.